This T cell receptor (beta chain) derives from a study of T cell repertoires in cytomegalovirus infection (dated by TCRdb to between 2019 and 2020). Regarding the research as a whole: Because public TCR beta signatures pointed to carriage of CMV infection together with the matching HLA type, the HLA type of each donor mattered for the analysis. What the authors observed across the whole study: The ex vivo response was dominated by HLA-C-restricted CMV-specific TCR beta clonotypes, which also provided the single most frequent clonotype in two of eight donors. In both this cohort and an independent roughly 400-donor cohort, the cumulative frequency of public TCR beta family members distinguished carriers of CMV infection plus the relevant HLA type.

Turning to this clonotype: Its recognized antigen is unknown. Base qualities are not recorded, but no much larger clone differs from it by a single base.

The reads were generated on an Illumina HiSeq 1500. TCRdb reanalyzed the raw reads on its own, using fastp at Q25 for trimming and MiXCR for clone calling, and kept in-frame beta chains. Every entry covers one CDR3 protein and lists the most common genes and DNA from its rows. For this sample the table gives around 630,000 distinct CDR3 sequences, of which 20% to 25% were detected only once. The ten largest make up approximately 8.2% of the sample. Trimming takes 9 bases off V and 8 bases off J; junction bases not matched to a gene: 16. Via the germline V gene (reference sequence), CDR1 is PRHDT and CDR2 FYEKMQ. Its CDR3 holds 15 amino acids, cysteine through phenylalanine. Only the CDR3 DNA is retained, 45 bases long and in frame from the first base.

The sequence was obtained from a human donor in good health (CMV status not recorded). Some clones in this sample may be carry-over from other donors' samples. The sequence links TRBV13 to TRBJ2-1, with 7 junctional bases fitting TRBD1. Sequenced material: CD8+ T cells from PBMCs. CDR3 protein: CASLPGQPLLDEQFF. At the DNA level, the sequence is TGTGCCAGTCTTCCGGGACAGCCCCTCTTGGATGAGCAGTTCTTC.